This T cell receptor beta chain was captured by sequencing in a study of OX40 agonist ivuxolimab in advanced cancers. Overall study: Averaging about 60 years in age, with a range of about 23 to 85, the cohort was approximately 83% male.

Comment on this clone: Its cognate antigen is unknown.

Sequencing was performed with immunoSEQ multiplex PCR; in TCRdb, only in-frame clones are kept and a portion is missing. This sample has 50,000 to 65,000 clones, with approximately 90% found just once. Study outcomes and limitations: There was clonal expansion of CD4+ and CD8+ blood T cells by week 6 at 0.1 to 3.0 mg/kg. Low clonal expansion, among the lowest seen, marked partial responders at 0.1-3.0 mg/kg.

This CDR3 is 15 amino acids long. V lost 8 bases and J 1 base, leaving 15 bases between the germline ends. Germline-derived CDR1 and CDR2 are LNHDA and SQIVND (reference sequence). The sequence was obtained from an adult with an advanced solid tumor such as melanoma, head and neck, liver or kidney cancer. J is TRBJ1-5 and V is TRBV19; TRBD1 might be the D (6 bases). The sample here was CD4+ or CD8+ T cells sorted from blood, taken in a trial of the OX40 agonist ivuxolimab. In nucleotides, the CDR3 is TGTGCCAGTGCATCAGGGGAGCTGAGCAATCAGCCCCAGCATTTT. Translation: CASASGELSNQPQHF.